Included here is one T cell receptor (beta chain) sequence, with context. Per the original methods: Reference gene primer amplification gave estimated nucleated cell counts. TCRdb's table, derived via immunoSEQ multiplex PCR, lists solely in-frame clones and lacks some. V, J and clone size are taken as reported in that table, and D and trimming were inferred from the DNA itself. The data show 90,000 to 130,000 clones, about 80% seen once. This sample was taken from a study of blood T cell repertoires in COVID-19. Study summary: Acute and convalescent COVID-19 samples came from the United States, Italy and Spain. PBMCs, B-cell-depleted T cells, or T cells provided the cDNA or gDNA that made up the material.

The CDR3 is 12 amino acids. V lost 1 base and J 8 bases, leaving 9 bases between the germline ends. Per germline, CDR1 SEHNR and CDR2 FQNEAQ (reference sequence). This chain connects TRBV7-9 to TRBJ2-7; D gene ambiguous. This receptor was obtained from a woman at least 80 years old with acute or convalescent COVID-19. Sequencing input: peripheral blood. The CDR3 protein is CASSLVQAKQYF. CDR3 in DNA: TGTGCCAGCAGCTTAGTTCAGGCAAAGCAGTACTTC. Complete variable domain (other parts from reference TRBV7-9 and TRBJ2-7): DTGVSQNPRHKITKRGQNVTFRCDPISEHNRLYWYRQTLGQGPEFLTYFQNEAQLEKSRLLSDRFSAERPKGSFSTLEIQRTEQGDSAMYLCASSLVQAKQYFGPGTRLTVT.